Listed here are 21 T cell receptor beta chains from one sample, sequenced in a study of OX40 agonist ivuxolimab in advanced cancers. Using immunoSEQ multiplex PCR, the repertoire was profiled, and TCRdb retains in-frame clones only, with some absent. The sample includes around 100,000 clones, almost 90% of them seen just once. Here the sequenced sample was CD4+ or CD8+ T cells sorted from blood, taken in a trial of the OX40 agonist ivuxolimab. These TCRs come from an adult with an advanced solid tumor such as melanoma, head and neck, liver or kidney cancer.

This chain uses TRBV9 with TRBJ2-1, with 10 bases fitting TRBD2. CDR3 length equals 17 residues. The junction had 7 bases not matched to a gene; V was cut back by 0 bases and J by 4 bases. Germline V gene sequence: CDR1 SGDLS, CDR2 YYNGEE. As DNA, the CDR3 is TGTGCCAGCAGCGTAGGGTCTAGCGGGAGTGGGTACAATGAGCAGTTCTTC. Translated, it gives CASSVGSSGSGYNEQFF.

This chain joins TRBV5-4 and TRBJ2-3; D is unresolved. Germline assignment: CDR1 SGHNT and CDR2 YYREEE (reference sequence). V lost 7 bases to trimming and J lost 4 bases, with 10 bases between them. The CDR3 runs to 12 residues. In DNA form, the CDR3 reads TGTGCCAGCGGGCTGGATGCAGATACGCAGTATTTT. It translates to CASGLDADTQYF.

This chain uses TRBV19 with TRBJ2-1; 14 bases align to TRBD2. CDR3 size: 16 residues. The ends lost 5 bases at V and 3 bases at J; junction bases unmatched: 3. CDR1 is LNHDA and CDR2 is SQIVND in the germline V gene (reference sequence). The CDR3 loop is CASSGTSGSFYNEQFF. As DNA, the CDR3 is TGTGCCAGTAGTGGGACTAGCGGGAGTTTCTACAATGAGCAGTTCTTC. Using reference TRBV19 and TRBJ2-1 for the parts outside the CDR3, the full variable domain is DGGITQSPKYLFRKEGQNVTLSCEQNLNHDAMYWYRQDPGQGLRLIYYSQIVNDFQKGDIAEGYSVSREKKESFPLTVTSAQKNPTAFYLCASSGTSGSFYNEQFFGPGTRLTVL.

This rearrangement joins TRBV6-5 to TRBJ2-7; 7 bases map to TRBD1. CDR1 and CDR2 from the germline V gene are MNHEY and SVGAGI. V lost 8 bases and J lost 5; bases outside the gene matches: 9. The CDR3 has 13 residues. For the CDR3, the DNA is TGTGCCAGCGGATTGACAGGGAACCACGAGCAGTACTTC. This codes for CASGLTGNHEQYF.

This sequence joins TRBV6-1 and TRBJ1-6, with D perhaps matching TRBD1 (6 bases). Trimming cost V 5 bases and J 8 bases, with 13 bases left between them. Germline CDR1 is MNHNS and CDR2 is SASEGT. The CDR3 consists of 14 residues. In DNA, the CDR3 is TGTGCCAGCAGTCCCACAGGGTGGGATTCACCCCTCCACTTT. Its translation: CASSPTGWDSPLHF.

The chain uses TRBV11-3 and TRBJ1-5; D not resolved. This CDR3 has 18 residues. From germline, CDR1 is SGHNT and CDR2 YENEEA. V gave up 3 bases and J gave up 0 bases, with 18 bases separating them. The CDR3 nucleotides read TGTGCCAGCAGCTTTAGGGTCTCTTCCCTGATTAGCAATCAGCCCCAGCATTTT. This sequence encodes CASSFRVSSLISNQPQHF.

The chain joins TRBV7-6 to TRBJ2-7, with a weak D call TRBD2 (6 bases). The CDR3 consists of 16 residues. Per the germline V gene, CDR1 is SGHVS and CDR2 is FNYEAQ. Trimming took 1 base from V and 1 from J, leaving 14 bases between them. CDR3 loop: CASSLEEGRQSYEQYF. CDR3 in DNA: TGTGCCAGCAGCTTAGAGGAGGGGCGACAATCCTACGAGCAGTACTTC.

The chain carries TRBV10-3 and TRBJ1-5; D is uncertain. CDR3 length: 14 amino acids. The V gene lost 3 bases and the J gene lost 2 bases, with 8 bases spanning the gap. Looked up from germline, CDR1 is ENHRY and CDR2 is SYGVKD. CDR3 protein: CAISETAGNQPQHF. CDR3 coding DNA: TGTGCCATCAGTGAAACAGCGGGCAATCAGCCCCAGCATTTT.

About this clone: Other DNA sequences in this specimen translate into the identical CDR3. This chain joins TRBV7-3 and TRBJ2-3; TRBD2 is a possible D gene (5 bases). Trimming took 0 bases from V and 0 from J, leaving 7 bases between them. Per the germline V gene, CDR1 is SGHTA and CDR2 is FQGTGA. The CDR3 consists of 15 residues. The CDR3 sequence: CASSLTRGSTDTQYF. The CDR3 DNA reads TGTGCCAGCAGCTTAACCCGGGGTAGCACAGATACGCAGTATTTT.

The genes are TRBV27 and TRBJ2-5, with D hard to call. The J call may be faulty, since TRBJ2-7 better matches the DNA end. The CDR3 runs to 12 residues. Germline assignment: CDR1 MNHEY and CDR2 SMNVEV (reference sequence). The CDR3 spells CASSPDPYEQYF. In nucleotides, the CDR3 is TGTGCCAGCAGCCCGGACCCCTACGAGCAGTACTTC.

This chain joins TRBV19 and TRBJ2-5, with TRBD2 as a possible D gene (5 bases). The CDR3 runs 13 residues. The germline V gene encodes CDR1 LNHDA and CDR2 SQIVND (reference sequence). Trimming shortened V by 8 bases and J by 5 bases, and 15 bases separated the two germline ends. This CDR3 is CASHEPGMETQYF. Here the CDR3 DNA reads TGTGCCAGTCACGAGCCGGGGATGGAGACCCAGTACTTC.

This chain joins TRBV7-8 and TRBJ2-7; 14 nucleotides match TRBD2. V gave up 1 base and J gave up 6 bases; unmatched junction bases: 8. This CDR3 region has 17 residues. The germline gives CDR1 SGHVS, CDR2 FQNEAQ. The CDR3 protein is CASSLGGLAGAGGEQYF. The CDR3 DNA reads as TGTGCCAGCAGCTTAGGGGGACTAGCGGGAGCGGGTGGCGAGCAGTACTTC.

This rearrangement joins TRBV5-1 to TRBJ2-1; D is uncertain. CDR3 size: 14 residues. V lost 3 bases and J 6 bases, leaving 13 bases between the germline ends. In germline, CDR1 is SGHRS, CDR2 YFSETQ. DNA of the CDR3: TGCGCCAGCAGCTCGGACCCCTTGGGCAATGAGCAGTTCTTC. As protein: CASSSDPLGNEQFF.

The rearrangement links TRBV30 to TRBJ1-1, with D unclear. The V and J ends lost 3 bases and 0 bases respectively, with 8 bases between them. CDR1 is GTSNPN and CDR2 is SVGIG in the germline V gene (reference sequence). The CDR3 runs 13 residues. CDR3 residues: CAWRTALNTEAFF. Here the CDR3 DNA reads TGTGCCTGGAGGACCGCTCTGAACACTGAAGCTTTCTTT. Supplemented by reference TRBV30 and TRBJ1-1, the full variable domain reads SQTIHQWPATLVQPVGSPLSLECTVEGTSNPNLYWYRQAAGRGLQLLFYSVGIGQISSEVPQNLSASRPQDRQFILSSKKLLLSDSGFYLCAWRTALNTEAFFGQGTRLTVV.

This rearrangement joins TRBV5-1 to TRBJ2-2, with no clear D. This CDR3 comprises 14 residues. Germline CDR1 and CDR2: SGHRS and YFSETQ. Trimming pared 0 bases from V and 4 bases from J, leaving 7 bases between. CDR3 DNA sequence: TGCGCCAGCAGCTTGGATGGGTTCACCGGGGAGCTGTTTTTT. Its protein is CASSLDGFTGELFF.

This clone was seen only once. The chain uses TRBV27 and TRBJ2-7; 7 bases match TRBD2. CDR1 MNHEY and CDR2 SMNVEV come from the germline V gene (reference sequence). The CDR3 runs to 13 residues. Trimming at V came to 3 bases and at J to 3 bases, leaving 2 bases not matched to a gene. The CDR3 sequence is CASSFREGYEQYF. CDR3 DNA sequence: TGTGCCAGCAGTTTCAGGGAGGGCTACGAGCAGTACTTC.

This chain connects TRBV29-1 to TRBJ1-2; the D gene is possibly TRBD1 (5 bases). The CDR3 is 13 amino acids. Germline loops: CDR1 SQVTM, CDR2 ANQGSEA. The V end lost 6 bases, the J end lost 5 bases, and 16 bases lay between the germline ends. The CDR3 protein is CSVGDVRGYGYTF. DNA of the CDR3: TGCAGCGTCGGGGACGTTAGGGGTTATGGCTACACCTTC.

The gene calls are TRBV6-1 and TRBJ2-5; 9 nucleotides agree with TRBD2. This CDR3 comprises 16 residues. With V trimmed by 3 bases and J by 1 base, 6 bases remained unmatched. In germline, CDR1 is MNHNS, CDR2 SASEGT. CDR3 nucleotide sequence: TGTGCCAGCAGTGATCTAGGCGGGGGGGCCCAAGAGACCCAGTACTTC. This sequence encodes CASSDLGGGAQETQYF.

The genes are TRBV5-6 and TRBJ2-3; the D is unclear. Trimming stripped 0 bases from V and 6 bases from J, with 8 bases between. Looked up from germline, CDR1 is SGHDT and CDR2 is YYEEEE. CDR3 length: 13 amino acids. The CDR3 protein is CASSLALPDTQYF. The CDR3 DNA is TGTGCCAGCAGCTTGGCCTTGCCGGATACGCAGTATTTT.

This clone came up once. The chain is built from TRBV2 and TRBJ1-2; D is possibly TRBD1 (5 bases). V was clipped by 3 bases and J by 7 bases, with 12 bases between them. Germline CDR1 reads SNHLY; CDR2 reads FYNNEI. This CDR3 contains 13 residues. CDR3 protein: CASSDPGSVGYTF. The CDR3 DNA is TGTGCCAGCAGTGACCCAGGGTCGGTTGGCTACACCTTC.

The chain couples TRBV7-3 to TRBJ2-1; the match to TRBD2 covers 12 bases. The CDR3 loop spans 18 amino acids. Losses at the gene ends were 2 bases for V and 10 bases for J; bases not matched to a gene: 15. Germline V gene sequence: CDR1 SGHTA, CDR2 FQGTGA. The CDR3 sequence: CASSLVQGASGRAREQFF. The DNA for the CDR3 is TGTGCCAGCAGCTTAGTGCAGGGGGCTAGCGGGAGGGCCAGAGAGCAGTTCTTC.